The 31 T cell receptor beta chains below were found in one sample sequenced in a study of blood T cell repertoires in COVID-19. Generated by immunoSEQ multiplex PCR, the TCRdb table keeps only in-frame clones and is missing some. This table holds some 310,000 clones, 85% to 90% found once. Sequencing was carried out using PBMCs or T cells enriched from blood (not recorded which). The origin of the receptors is a woman under 40 who had recovered from COVID-19.

The chain links TRBV27 to TRBJ1-1; unclear D gene. This CDR3 is built from 13 residues. Trimming shortened V by 6 bases and J by 1 base, and 9 bases separated the two germline ends. CDR1 and CDR2 from the germline V gene are MNHEY and SMNVEV (reference sequence). CDR3 nucleotides: TGTGCCAGCAGCGATAAACAGAACACTGAAGCTTTCTTT. This sequence encodes CASSDKQNTEAFF.

This chain links TRBV7-2 with TRBJ2-3; 12 bases are shared with TRBD2. V lost 8 bases and J lost 0; bases outside the gene matches: 12. This CDR3 comprises 18 residues. The germline V gene has CDR1 SGHTA and CDR2 FQGNSA. The CDR3 loop is CASQRPLAGGPSTDTQYF. The CDR3 DNA sequence: TGTGCCAGCCAGAGACCCCTAGCGGGAGGGCCGAGCACAGATACGCAGTATTTT.

The chain recombines TRBV7-9 with TRBJ1-1, with TRBD1 matching over 9 bases. Germline V gene sequence: CDR1 SEHNR, CDR2 FQNEAQ (reference sequence). V lost 4 bases and J lost 3; bases outside the gene matches: 3. This CDR3 contains 14 residues. The CDR3 reads CASSYRDRDTEAFF. The CDR3 DNA reads as TGTGCCAGCAGCTACCGGGACAGGGACACTGAAGCTTTCTTT.

The chain combines TRBV19 with TRBJ2-5; the D gene is possibly TRBD1 (6 bases). This CDR3 has 16 residues. The germline CDR1 and CDR2 sequences are LNHDA and SQIVND (reference sequence). V was cut by 6 bases and J by 7 bases, with 24 bases left in between. The CDR3 DNA follows: TGTGCCAGTAGCCGGACACCTTACAGGGATTTGGGGACCCAGTACTTC. Translated, it gives CASSRTPYRDLGTQYF.

This clone came up a few times. The chain recombines TRBV7-9 with TRBJ1-2; TRBD1 might be the D (6 bases). Germline values: CDR1 SEHNR, CDR2 FQNEAQ (reference sequence). V dropped 4 bases and J dropped 5 bases, with 14 bases sitting between them. The CDR3 is made up of 14 amino acids. The CDR3 sequence is CASSSQGPGYGYTF. DNA for the CDR3: TGTGCCAGCAGCTCTCAGGGGCCGGGTTATGGCTACACCTTC.

The gene calls are TRBV28 and TRBJ2-1, with 16 bases aligning to TRBD2. The trim removed 7 bases at V and 0 bases at J, leaving 3 bases unmatched. There are 17 residues in the CDR3. The V gene's germline CDR1 is MDHEN and CDR2 SYDVKM. In DNA, the CDR3 is TGTGCCAGCAAGGGACTAGCGGGAGGGCCCTCCTACAATGAGCAGTTCTTC. Translating it yields CASKGLAGGPSYNEQFF.

This clone came up a few times. The rearrangement uses TRBV19 and TRBJ2-5; the match to TRBD1 covers 8 bases. Germline CDR1 reads LNHDA; CDR2 reads SQIVND (reference sequence). The CDR3 sequence is 14 residues long. The J segment lost 4 bases and the V segment lost 4 bases, leaving 5 bases of the junction unmatched. The CDR3 region is CASSTGGARETQYF. DNA of the CDR3: TGTGCCAGTAGTACAGGGGGCGCGAGAGAGACCCAGTACTTC.

The gene calls are TRBV3-1 (or the pseudogene TRBV3-2) and TRBJ1-5, with no clear D. Trimming took 1 base from V and 7 from J, leaving 5 bases between them. Germline CDR1 reads LGHDT; CDR2 reads YNNKEL (reference sequence). CDR3 length equals 12 residues. CDR3 amino acids: CASSQGQQPQHF. The CDR3 coding sequence is TGTGCCAGCAGCCAAGGGCAGCAGCCCCAGCATTTT.

The rearrangement uses TRBV28 and TRBJ2-1; perhaps TRBD1 as D (5 bases). CDR3 size: 13 residues. V lost 6 bases to trimming and J lost 7 bases, with 13 bases between them. Germline V gene data show CDR1 as MDHEN and CDR2 as SYDVKM. The CDR3 coding sequence is TGTGCCAGCAGCCCTGCAGGGCTGAATGAGCAGTTCTTC. It specifies CASSPAGLNEQFF.

J is TRBJ1-2 and V is TRBV6-5, with 8 bases matching TRBD1. The V and J ends lost 1 base and 4 bases, in that order; junction bases with no gene match: 8. The CDR3 contains 16 residues. CDR1 is MNHEY and CDR2 is SVGAGI in the germline V gene. Here the CDR3 DNA reads TGTGCCAGCAGTTACTGGACAGGGTATCAAAGCTATGGCTACACCTTC. The encoded protein is CASSYWTGYQSYGYTF.

The J gene is TRBJ1-6, the V gene TRBV6-4; 9 nucleotides line up with TRBD1. Germline V gene lookup returns CDR1 MRHNA and CDR2 SNTAGT. The CDR3 extends over 14 amino acids. V shed 4 bases and J 9 bases; nucleotides not matched to a gene: 4. CDR3 residues: CASSVTGGGSPLHF. The CDR3 region has the DNA TGTGCCAGCAGTGTGACAGGGGGGGGTTCACCCCTCCACTTT.

V is TRBV14 and J is TRBJ2-7; TRBD2 matches 8 bases. The CDR3 sequence is 14 residues long. The trim removed 3 bases at V and 4 bases at J, leaving 5 bases unmatched. Germline values: CDR1 SGHDN, CDR2 FVKESK. The CDR3 region is CASSHSGLAYEQYF. For the CDR3, the DNA is TGTGCCAGCAGCCATAGTGGACTAGCTTACGAGCAGTACTTC.

J is TRBJ1-2 and V is TRBV5-1; D may be TRBD1 (6 bases). The CDR3 consists of 13 residues. Deletions cut 4 bases from V and 5 bases from J, with 12 bases between. Germline V gives CDR1 SGHRS, CDR2 YFSETQ. The CDR3 coding sequence is TGCGCCAGCAGCCTTCAACAGGGATATGGCTACACCTTC. It specifies CASSLQQGYGYTF.

In this sample, this clone turned up once. The chain has TRBV7-6 and TRBJ2-1; tentative D call: TRBD1 (5 bases). The CDR3 is 16 amino acids. CDR1 and CDR2 (germline): SGHVS, FNYEAQ. Trimming took 6 bases from V and 0 from J, leaving 15 bases between them. The CDR3 DNA is TGTGCCAGCAGTCACACACAGGAGAACTCCTACAATGAGCAGTTCTTC. Encoded protein: CASSHTQENSYNEQFF.

J is TRBJ2-3 and V is TRBV18; 8 nucleotides match TRBD2. Germline V gene lookup returns CDR1 KGHSH and CDR2 LQKENI. The CDR3 length is 16 residues. J was trimmed by 2 bases and V by 3 bases; bases with no gene match: 7. The CDR3 nucleotides read TGTGCCAGCTCACCCCGAGCGGGAGAGAACACAGATACGCAGTATTTT. Amino acids: CASSPRAGENTDTQYF.

The V and J genes are TRBV24-1 and TRBJ2-3; 8 bases are shared with TRBD1. CDR1 and CDR2 (germline): KGHDR, SFDVKD. There are 16 residues in the CDR3. With V trimmed by 4 bases and J by 2 bases, 7 bases remained unmatched. The CDR3 DNA follows: TGTGCCACCAGTGAATCCGGGACAGGACCCACAGATACGCAGTATTTT. Protein: CATSESGTGPTDTQYF.

This sequence joins TRBV10-3 and TRBJ2-7, with TRBD1 matching 8 bases. The V gene's germline CDR1 is ENHRY and CDR2 SYGVKD. The CDR3 is made up of 17 amino acids. With V trimmed by 2 bases and J by 1 base, 10 bases remained unmatched. CDR3 amino acids: CAISETIGQGKSYEQYF. Here the CDR3 DNA reads TGTGCCATCAGTGAGACGATAGGACAGGGTAAGTCCTACGAGCAGTACTTC.

V is TRBV7-9 and J is TRBJ2-7; possible D gene TRBD1, 6 bases. The length of the CDR3 is 13 residues. The germline V gene encodes CDR1 SEHNR and CDR2 FQNEAQ (reference sequence). Trimming cost V 5 bases and J 3 bases, with 11 bases left between them. The CDR3 is CASSPGTRYEQYF. In nucleotides, the CDR3 is TGTGCCAGCAGCCCCGGGACACGCTACGAGCAGTACTTC.

This clone was found once. CDR3 protein: CASSVLSNYGYTF. The CDR3 coding sequence is TGTGCCAGCAGCGTCCTATCAAACTATGGCTACACCTTC. This chain links TRBV7-9 with TRBJ1-2; D gene uncertain. Germline V gene lookup returns CDR1 SEHNR and CDR2 FQNEAQ (reference sequence). The CDR3 has 13 residues. V shed 5 bases and J shed 2 bases, with 9 bases lying between them.

The chain combines TRBV30 with TRBJ1-1; D might be TRBD1 (5 bases). The CDR3 has 15 amino acids. In germline, CDR1 is GTSNPN, CDR2 SVGIG (reference sequence). V was trimmed by 2 bases and J by 4 bases, leaving 17 bases between them. In nucleotides, the CDR3 is TGTGCCTGGAGTTTCGTCGGGGGAGGGCCCACTGAAGCTTTCTTT. Translation: CAWSFVGGGPTEAFF.

The rearrangement links TRBV5-4 to TRBJ2-3; 10 bases map to TRBD1. The V segment lost 3 bases and the J segment 6 bases; nucleotides outside the gene matches: 13. The CDR3 loop spans 17 amino acids. Germline lookup yields CDR1 SGHNT and CDR2 YYREEE (reference sequence). The DNA of the CDR3 is TGTGCCAGCAGCTGGGACACCGGACAGGGGGTTTGGGATACGCAGTATTTT. This sequence encodes CASSWDTGQGVWDTQYF. Supplemented by reference TRBV5-4 and TRBJ2-3, the full variable domain reads ETGVTQSPTHLIKTRGQQVTLRCSSQSGHNTVSWYQQALGQGPQFIFQYYREEENGRGNFPPRFSGLQFPNYSSELNVNALELDDSALYLCASSWDTGQGVWDTQYFGPGTRLTVL.

J is TRBJ1-1 and V is TRBV20-1; the D is unclear. Trimming pared 8 bases from V and 4 bases from J, leaving 5 bases between. The germline V gene has CDR1 DFQATT and CDR2 SNEGSKA (reference sequence). The CDR3 consists of 9 residues. The CDR3: CSYSTEAFF. DNA of the CDR3: TGCAGTTATAGCACTGAAGCTTTCTTT.

The chain is built from TRBV18 and TRBJ2-7, with D possibly being TRBD2 (6 bases). The CDR3 is made up of 16 amino acids. The V and J ends lost 2 bases and 6 bases respectively, with 20 bases between them. CDR1 is KGHSH, CDR2 LQKENI, per germline. The CDR3 is CASSPKLADRRLEQYF. In DNA, the CDR3 is TGTGCCAGCTCACCAAAACTAGCTGACAGACGACTCGAGCAGTACTTC.

The CDR3 is CASISRGHAEAFF. CDR3 in DNA: TGTGCCAGCATTAGCAGGGGGCATGCTGAAGCTTTCTTT. V usage is TRBV6-5 and J usage is TRBJ1-1, with 8 bases identical to TRBD1. CDR1 MNHEY and CDR2 SVGAGI come from the germline V gene. V lost 7 bases, J lost 6 bases, and 7 bases stayed unmatched. This CDR3 spans 13 amino acids.

The V call is TRBV27, the J call TRBJ1-1, with D perhaps matching TRBD1 (5 bases). Trimming removed 3 bases at V and 5 bases at J, with 10 bases between. The CDR3 runs to 13 residues. Germline V gene sequence: CDR1 MNHEY, CDR2 SMNVEV (reference sequence). CDR3 sequence reads: CASSFRGFTEAFF. The DNA for the CDR3 is TGTGCCAGCAGTTTTAGGGGATTTACTGAAGCTTTCTTT.

The rearrangement joins TRBV5-4 to TRBJ2-5; 7 bases line up with TRBD1. CDR3 size: 15 residues. V lost 4 bases to trimming and J lost 5 bases; unmatched junction nucleotides: 11. In germline, CDR1 is SGHNT, CDR2 YYREEE (reference sequence). CDR3 bases: TGTGCCAGCAGCCCAGGGACAGACGGCAGGGAGACCCAGTACTTC. Protein sequence: CASSPGTDGRETQYF.

This chain links TRBV10-2 with TRBJ2-7; 12 bases map to TRBD2. The CDR3 extends over 18 amino acids. Germline-derived CDR1 and CDR2 are WSHSY and SAAADI. The J segment lost 1 base and the V segment lost 1 base, leaving 8 bases of the junction unmatched. DNA for the CDR3: TGCGCCAGCAGTGAGTTAGGGACTAGCGGGCGGAAATCCTACGAGCAGTACTTC. Translated: CASSELGTSGRKSYEQYF.

The rearrangement joins TRBV3-1 (or the pseudogene TRBV3-2) to TRBJ2-3; the match to TRBD1 covers 9 bases. The CDR3 covers 15 residues. Unmatched junction bases numbered 8, after V lost 6 bases and J lost 4 bases. Per germline, CDR1 LGHDT and CDR2 YNNKEL (reference sequence). Here the CDR3 reads CASSHTGGGSDTQYF. CDR3 coding DNA: TGTGCCAGCAGTCACACAGGGGGCGGTTCAGATACGCAGTATTTT.

V gene TRBV5-1 combines with J gene TRBJ2-7; D gene ambiguous. With 0 bases removed from V and 2 bases from J, the gap between germline ends came to 6 bases. Per germline, CDR1 SGHRS and CDR2 YFSETQ. This CDR3 has 13 amino acids. Here the CDR3 DNA reads TGCGCCAGCAGCTTGGCCACAACCTACGAGCAGTACTTC. It yields the protein CASSLATTYEQYF.

This clone has more than one count but fewer than ten. The chain couples TRBV6-1 to TRBJ1-5; D is unclear. CDR3 length: 13 residues. CDR1 is MNHNS, CDR2 SASEGT, per germline. Trimming left V 0 bases short and J 10 bases short, with 10 bases between. The DNA of the CDR3 is TGTGCCAGCAGTGAAGCGCAGGCTCATCCCCAGCATTTT. It codes for CASSEAQAHPQHF.

This chain uses TRBV19 with TRBJ1-2; TRBD1 matches at 9 bases. The ends lost 10 bases at V and 5 bases at J; junction bases unmatched: 11. The germline V gene encodes CDR1 LNHDA and CDR2 SQIVND (reference sequence). This CDR3 contains 14 residues. The CDR3 coding sequence is TGTGCCACTCACCAGACAGGGGGAGCTTATGGCTACACCTTC. This encodes CATHQTGGAYGYTF.